This T cell receptor (beta chain) was recorded in a study of vaccination and CD4 T cells after COVID-19. Overall study context: Post-vaccine specimens were obtained a median approximately 70 days after dose two (range 14 to 241). Overall study results and limits: This study had few convalescent patients and no early post-infection samples.

About this clonotype: The antigen is unknown.

Indicated treatment: approximately 11-day PBMC culture with coronavirus spike peptide pools or control peptides (ViraFEST assay). Cultures of PBMCs, some 2 million per well, were set up with around 10 IU/ml IL-2 and around 9.8 ug/ml peptide pools. The V gene's germline CDR1 is SGHTA and CDR2 FQGNSA. The CDR3 has 14 amino acids. J was trimmed by 1 base and V by 4 bases; bases with no gene match: 3. Cultured CD4+ T cell DNA was sequenced using the Oncomine TCR Beta short-read assay. MiXCR, run by TCRdb on the PCR reads, gives a single entry per CDR3 protein. The sample lists approximately 12,000 distinct CDR3 sequences; under 55% were seen once.

This sequence originates from a human donor who had recovered from COVID-19. The starting material was CD4+ T cells from blood, cultured in vitro, obtained before SARS-CoV-2 vaccination. The chain has TRBV7-2 and TRBJ2-5; 7 nucleotides line up with TRBD1. The CDR3: CASSSGQIQETQYF. CDR3 bases: TGTGCCAGCAGCTCGGGACAGATCCAAGAGACCCAGTACTTC.